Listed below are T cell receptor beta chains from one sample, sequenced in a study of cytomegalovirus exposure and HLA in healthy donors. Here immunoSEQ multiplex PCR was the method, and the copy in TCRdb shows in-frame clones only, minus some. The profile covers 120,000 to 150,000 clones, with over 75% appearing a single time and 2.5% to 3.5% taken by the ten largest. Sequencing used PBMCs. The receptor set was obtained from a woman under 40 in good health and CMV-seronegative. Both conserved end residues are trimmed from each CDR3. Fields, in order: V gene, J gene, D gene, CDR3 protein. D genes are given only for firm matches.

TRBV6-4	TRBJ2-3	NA	ASSDSIGGTDTQY
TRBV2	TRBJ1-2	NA	ASILEGSSGYT
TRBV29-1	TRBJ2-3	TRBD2	SVDRTSGGGSSGDTQY
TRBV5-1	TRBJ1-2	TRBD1	ASSLGTAAYGYT
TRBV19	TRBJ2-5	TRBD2	ASSPGTNQETQY
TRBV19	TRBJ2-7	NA	ASSIRSGAYEQY
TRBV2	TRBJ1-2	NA	ARGVPDYGYT
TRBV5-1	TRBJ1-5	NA	ASSLEAGDQPQH
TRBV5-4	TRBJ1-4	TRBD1	ASSLAGTGGTNEKLF
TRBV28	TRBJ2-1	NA	ASKGVNNNEQF
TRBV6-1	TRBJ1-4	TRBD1	ASSDPGQGDEKLF
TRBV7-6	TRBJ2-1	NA	ASSSSNEQF
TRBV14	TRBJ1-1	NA	ASSRGGHNTEAF
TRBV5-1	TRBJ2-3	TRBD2	ASGTLAGSRITDTQY
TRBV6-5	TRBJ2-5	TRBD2	ASSYRGGVETQY
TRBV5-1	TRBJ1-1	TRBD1	ASSLRTGTGGSAF
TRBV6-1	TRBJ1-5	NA	ATVGVGDSNQPQH
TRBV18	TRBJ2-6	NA	ASSSPGAGANVLT
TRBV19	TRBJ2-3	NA	ASSRGRIDTQY
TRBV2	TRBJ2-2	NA	ASSETVNTGELF
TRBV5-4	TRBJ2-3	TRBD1	ASSLQTGTDTQY
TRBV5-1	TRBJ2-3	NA	ASSFEGVTSTDTQY
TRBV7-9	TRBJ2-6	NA	ASSPEGAGANVLT
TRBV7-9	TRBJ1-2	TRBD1	SSSLGDPGQGSGYT
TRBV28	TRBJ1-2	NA	ASQFNYGYT
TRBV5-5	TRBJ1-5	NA	ASSLSQALSNQPQH
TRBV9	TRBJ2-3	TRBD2	ASSVGAGGVVDTQY
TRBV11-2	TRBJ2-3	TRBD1	ASSSSRDRGTDTQY
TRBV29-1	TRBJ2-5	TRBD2	SLRTRPQETQY
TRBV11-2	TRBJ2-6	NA	ATLPRVGGANVLT
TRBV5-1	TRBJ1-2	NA	ASSLGSGAGYGYT
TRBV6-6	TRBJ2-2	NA	ASSPRLGVETGELF
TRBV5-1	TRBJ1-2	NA	ASSSHRDKYGYT
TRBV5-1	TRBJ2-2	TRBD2	ASSLIAGGWNTGELF
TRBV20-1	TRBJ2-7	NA	SAREDYEQY
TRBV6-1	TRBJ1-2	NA	ASARDYGYT
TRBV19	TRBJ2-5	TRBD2	ATRLAGGETQY
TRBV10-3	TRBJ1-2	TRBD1	AISETDRVGGYT
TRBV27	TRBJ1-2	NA	ASSLGHIQGFDGYT
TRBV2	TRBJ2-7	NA	ASGGQTYEQY
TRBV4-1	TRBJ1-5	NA	ASSQEVGRGHQPQH
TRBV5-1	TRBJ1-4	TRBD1	ASSVDRGATNEKLF